The rows below give T cell receptor beta chains drawn from one sample of a study of blood T cell repertoires in COVID-19. Measured with immunoSEQ multiplex PCR; TCRdb has only the in-frame clones, and not every one. The table has over 30,000 clones, 87% seen once. Sample: peripheral blood. The receptors stem from an elderly man with active COVID-19. Both conserved end residues are part of each CDR3. D genes are given only for firm matches. Not every row has a clone size; where given, it reads once, few, many or a size class.

clone size,V gene,J gene,D gene,CDR3 DNA,CDR3 protein
.,TRBV27,TRBJ2-3,.,TGTGCCAGCAGCCCCCGGGACTCACGACTAGATACGCAGTATTTT,CASSPRDSRLDTQYF
.,TRBV7-9,TRBJ1-2,TRBD1,TGTGCCAGCAGCCGGGGACAGGGGGCTCTTGGCTACACCTTC,CASSRGQGALGYTF
.,TRBV9,TRBJ2-7,.,TGTGCCAGCAGCGTGTCCACTAACTCCTACGAGCAGTACTTC,CASSVSTNSYEQYF
.,TRBV6-5,TRBJ2-3,.,TGTGCCAGCAGTTACGCGGGAGATACGCAGTATTTT,CASSYAGDTQYF
.,TRBV5-1,TRBJ1-6,TRBD1,TGCGCCAGCAGCTTGGATACGAGACTTGGACAGGGAATCTCACCCCTCCACTTT,CASSLDTRLGQGISPLHF
once,TRBV5-6,TRBJ1-2,.,TGTGCCAGCAGCTTGGGTGAGAACTATGGCTACACCTTC,CASSLGENYGYTF
few,TRBV28,TRBJ1-1,.,TGTGCCAGCTCCTCCTTCACGGGGAGTACTGGGACTGAAGCTTTCTTT,CASSSFTGSTGTEAFF
.,TRBV6-5,TRBJ2-2,.,TGTGCCAGCAGCTATTATTCGAACACCGGGGAGCTGTTTTTT,CASSYYSNTGELFF
.,TRBV7-2,TRBJ2-2,.,TGTGCCAGCAGCTTAGAAATGAGGCCTAGCACCGGGGAGCTGTTTTTT,CASSLEMRPSTGELFF
.,TRBV5-4,TRBJ1-1,.,TGTGCCAGCCAATTGGAGGGGAATAAGCTTTCTTTC,CASQLEGNKLSF
.,TRBV6-5,TRBJ2-2,TRBD1,TGTGCCAGCAGAATGGGACAGGGAATCCCCGGGGAGCTGTTTTTT,CASRMGQGIPGELFF
once,TRBV5-1,TRBJ2-7,.,TGCGCCAGCAGCCTAAAGACAGGGGAGGGGTCCGAGCAGTACTTC,CASSLKTGEGSEQYF